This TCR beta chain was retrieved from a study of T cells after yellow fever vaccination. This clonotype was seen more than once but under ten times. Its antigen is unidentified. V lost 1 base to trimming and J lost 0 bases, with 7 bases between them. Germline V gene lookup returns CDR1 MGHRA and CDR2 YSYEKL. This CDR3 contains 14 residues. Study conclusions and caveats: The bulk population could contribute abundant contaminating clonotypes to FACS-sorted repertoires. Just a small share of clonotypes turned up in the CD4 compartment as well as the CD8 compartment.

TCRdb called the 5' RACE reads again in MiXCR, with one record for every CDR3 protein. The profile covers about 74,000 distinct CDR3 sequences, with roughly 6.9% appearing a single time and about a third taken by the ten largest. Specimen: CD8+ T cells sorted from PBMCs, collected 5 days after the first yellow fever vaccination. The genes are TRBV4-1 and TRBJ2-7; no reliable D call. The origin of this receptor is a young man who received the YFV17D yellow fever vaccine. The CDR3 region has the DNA TGCGCCAGCAGCCAAGTAGGCAGCTCCTACGAGCAGTACGTC. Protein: CASSQVGSSYEQYV.